This T cell receptor beta chain originates from a study of technical replicates of blood from several donors. The CDR3 has 13 amino acids. Trimming took off 3 bases at V and 7 bases at J, with 10 bases between the two ends. Germline CDR1 and CDR2: MDHEN and SYDVKM. Generated by immunoSEQ multiplex PCR, the TCRdb table keeps only in-frame clones and is missing some. This table has almost 70,000 clones, roughly nine tenths appearing once. J is TRBJ1-5 and V is TRBV28, with TRBD1 as a possible D gene (5 bases). This TCR was recovered from a human donor in good health. Specimen: T cells isolated from PBMCs. The CDR3 reads CASSLHGGQPQHF. The DNA for the CDR3 is TGTGCCAGCAGTTTGCACGGGGGGCAGCCCCAGCATTTT.